The 3 T cell receptor beta chains below come from one sample, sequenced in a study of blood T cells in healthy people across ages. Primers used in a second PCR of about 6 to 11 cycles were a sample-barcoded 5' primer and a J-beta primer mix. TCRdb fed the 5' RACE reads into MiXCR, producing one record per CDR3 protein. The data contain roughly 1.7 million distinct CDR3 sequences, roughly a third of them singletons. What was sequenced was blood. Receptors were obtained from a woman under 40 in good health.

This clonotype was seen a few times. The chain combines TRBV7-3 with TRBJ2-7, with D maybe TRBD2 (7 bases). V shed 1 base and J shed 2 bases, with 12 bases lying between them. Germline CDR1 is SGHTA and CDR2 is FQGTGA. This CDR3 is built from 15 residues. The chain's CDR3 is CASSLNGGTTYEQYF. Here the CDR3 DNA reads TGTGCCAGCAGCTTAAACGGGGGGACAACCTACGAGCAGTACTTC.

The rearrangement joins TRBV27 to TRBJ1-1; 8 bases match TRBD1. Losses at the gene ends were 5 bases for V and 10 bases for J; bases not matched to a gene: 9. This CDR3 spans 13 amino acids. Germline CDR1 MNHEY, CDR2 SMNVEV (reference sequence). The CDR3 coding sequence is TGTGCCAGCAGTCGGACAGGGCGGGGGGGAGCTTTCTTT. Amino acid sequence: CASSRTGRGGAFF.

The J gene is TRBJ2-4, the V gene TRBV19, with a possible D match to TRBD2 (5 bases). From germline, CDR1 is LNHDA and CDR2 SQIVND (reference sequence). The CDR3 totals 16 residues. V was shortened by 1 base and J by 6 bases, with 16 bases between the two germline ends. The CDR3 DNA sequence: TGTGCCAGTAGTATAGGGGTCGGCAATCGGGGAAACATTCAGTACTTC. It translates to CASSIGVGNRGNIQYF.